This passage covers 17 T cell receptor beta chains from one sample sequenced in a study of technical replicates of blood from a handful of donors. The table came from immunoSEQ multiplex PCR; TCRdb's copy has only in-frame clones and leaves some out. This sample has about 62,000 clones, with under 90% found just once. The sequencing sample was made of PBMCs. These receptors came from a human donor in good health. Some clones in this sample may be carry-over from other donors' samples.

This clone has more than one count but fewer than ten. The chain links TRBV19 to TRBJ2-1; 8 bases are a match to TRBD2. V dropped 7 bases and J dropped 10; count of bases not matched to a gene: 12. The germline CDR1 and CDR2 sequences are LNHDA and SQIVND (reference sequence). The CDR3 is made up of 14 amino acids. The CDR3 nucleotides read TGTGCCAGTAAAAGCGGGCTAGCGGGCGAAGAGCAGTTCTTC. It is translated as CASKSGLAGEEQFF.

This clone appeared once. The chain is built from TRBV4-2 and TRBJ2-4; TRBD2 is a possible D gene (5 bases). V gave up 4 bases and J gave up 4 bases, with 14 bases separating them. This CDR3 contains 15 residues. From germline, CDR1 is LGHNA and CDR2 YNFKEQ. Here the CDR3 reads CASSPGLGVKNIQYF. The DNA of the CDR3 is TGTGCCAGCAGCCCCGGACTGGGTGTGAAAAACATTCAGTACTTC.

This rearrangement joins TRBV4-3 to TRBJ1-1, with TRBD1 matching 8 bases. V shed 1 base and J 0 bases; nucleotides not matched to a gene: 1. The CDR3 is 15 amino acids. Germline V gene data show CDR1 as LGHNA and CDR2 as YSLEER. This CDR3 is CASSQAGGLNTEAFF. The CDR3 region has the DNA TGCGCCAGCAGCCAAGCAGGGGGCCTGAACACTGAAGCTTTCTTT.

The chain uses TRBV5-1 and TRBJ2-7; tentatively, D is TRBD1 (6 bases). The CDR3 spans 14 residues. V was pared by 6 bases and J by 2 bases, with 15 bases between. CDR1 is SGHRS, CDR2 YFSETQ, per germline. The chain's CDR3 is CASTTATGPYEQYF. The CDR3 DNA follows: TGCGCCAGCACCACCGCCACAGGGCCCTACGAGCAGTACTTC.

The V call is TRBV5-8, the J call TRBJ2-5; 9 bases align to TRBD1. Trimming cost V 1 base and J 4 bases; bases outside gene matches: 5. The CDR3 length is 15 residues. The germline CDR1 and CDR2 sequences are SGHTS and YDEGEE. This CDR3 reads CASSLSTGGRETQYF. Written as DNA, the CDR3 is TGTGCCAGCAGCTTGTCGACAGGGGGTCGAGAGACCCAGTACTTC.

The J gene is TRBJ1-2, the V gene TRBV6-5; D not resolved. CDR3 length: 12 amino acids. Germline V gene data show CDR1 as MNHEY and CDR2 as SVGAGI. Deletions cut 6 bases from V and 8 bases from J, with 13 bases between. The CDR3 DNA reads as TGTGCCAGCAGCTCAGACGCGGTGGGCTACACCTTC. It is translated as CASSSDAVGYTF.

This chain connects TRBV4-3 to TRBJ2-1, with 10 positions matching TRBD2. V lost 0 bases and J lost 6; bases outside the gene matches: 11. Germline assignment: CDR1 LGHNA and CDR2 YSLEER. The CDR3 contains 18 residues. The CDR3 bases are TGCGCCAGCAGCCAAGAGGGTAGCGGGGGGACACTTGGCAATGAGCAGTTCTTC. It codes for CASSQEGSGGTLGNEQFF.

The genes are TRBV5-4 and TRBJ1-2; no reliable D call. CDR3 length: 13 amino acids. The germline V and J ends were trimmed by 1 base and 8 bases, with 12 bases remaining between them. Germline V gene sequence: CDR1 SGHNT, CDR2 YYREEE (reference sequence). The chain's CDR3 is CASSLSPRVGYTF. CDR3 nucleotides: TGTGCCAGCAGCTTGTCCCCCCGGGTAGGCTACACCTTC.

This chain joins TRBV5-4 and TRBJ2-1, with 10 nucleotides matching TRBD2. The CDR3 totals 14 residues. V lost 2 bases to trimming and J lost 5 bases; unmatched junction nucleotides: 1. Germline V gene data show CDR1 as SGHNT and CDR2 as YYREEE (reference sequence). CDR3 protein: CASSLLAGNNEQFF. DNA of the CDR3: TGTGCCAGCAGCTTACTAGCGGGGAACAATGAGCAGTTCTTC.

The chain employs TRBV2 and TRBJ1-3, with D possibly TRBD1 on 5 matching bases. Germline loops: CDR1 SNHLY, CDR2 FYNNEI. The CDR3 extends over 15 amino acids. The ends were cut back, 3 bases at V and 1 base at J, with 10 bases in the middle. The CDR3 DNA reads as TGTGCCAGCAGTGATTGGGGGAGGTCTGGAAACACCATATATTTT. Translation: CASSDWGRSGNTIYF.

This chain joins TRBV11-2 and TRBJ2-7; no clear D gene. This CDR3 is 15 amino acids long. V lost 0 bases and J lost 4, with 13 bases in between. Per the germline V gene, CDR1 is SGHAT and CDR2 is FQNNGV. The CDR3 DNA is TGTGCCAGCAGCTTAGACGTCCAGGTAACTTACGAGCAGTACTTC. Amino acids: CASSLDVQVTYEQYF.

This clone was counted a single time. V is TRBV20-1 and J is TRBJ1-1, with unresolved D. Looked up from germline, CDR1 is DFQATT and CDR2 is SNEGSKA (reference sequence). The length of the CDR3 is 11 residues. V gave up 6 bases and J gave up 4 bases, with 9 bases separating them. The CDR3 DNA reads TGCAGTGCCCAACGAGGCACTGAAGCTTTCTTT. It encodes CSAQRGTEAFF.

The V call is TRBV11-3, the J call TRBJ2-1; 10 bases are shared with TRBD1. The ends lost 7 bases at V and 9 bases at J; junction bases unmatched: 3. The CDR3 has 12 residues. CDR1 and CDR2 (germline): SGHNT, YENEEA. CDR3 loop: CASKGQGREQFF. The CDR3 DNA reads as TGTGCCAGCAAGGGACAGGGGCGTGAGCAGTTCTTC.

The chain has TRBV4-1 and TRBJ2-7; 9 bases are a match to TRBD1. The CDR3 has 15 amino acids. Losses at the gene ends were 3 bases for V and 2 bases for J; bases not matched to a gene: 5. The germline V gene encodes CDR1 MGHRA and CDR2 YSYEKL. DNA of the CDR3: TGCGCCAGCAGCCACCCCGGGACAGGGACCTACGAGCAGTACTTC. It is translated as CASSHPGTGTYEQYF.

The chain joins TRBV9 to TRBJ2-1, with D uncertain. The V gene's germline CDR1 is SGDLS and CDR2 YYNGEE. Deletions cut 0 bases from V and 6 bases from J, with 10 bases between. The CDR3 runs 14 residues. The CDR3 region is CASSVVPHSNEQFF. The CDR3 DNA sequence: TGTGCCAGCAGCGTAGTACCCCACTCCAATGAGCAGTTCTTC.

CDR3 sequence: CASSFGGAGGHNEQFF. In DNA form, the CDR3 reads TGTGCCAGCAGCTTCGGAGGGGCGGGAGGACACAATGAGCAGTTCTTC. This sequence joins TRBV11-3 and TRBJ2-1; TRBD2 matches at 8 bases. The ends lost 3 bases at V and 5 bases at J; junction bases unmatched: 9. Germline lookup yields CDR1 SGHNT and CDR2 YENEEA. The length of the CDR3 is 16 residues.

The rearrangement joins TRBV2 to TRBJ2-1; 8 bases align to TRBD2. The ends lost 10 bases at V and 0 bases at J; junction bases unmatched: 11. The CDR3 length is 16 residues. The V gene's germline CDR1 is SNHLY and CDR2 FYNNEI. The CDR3 coding sequence is TGTGCCACCACCCGGGGGGGAGCGGGCTCCTACAATGAGCAGTTCTTC. It translates to CATTRGGAGSYNEQFF.